Listed below are T cell receptor beta chains from one sample, sequenced in a study of beta chain features in type 1 diabetes. Assay: immunoSEQ multiplex PCR; the TCRdb copy retains only in-frame clones and omits some. The sample has 200,000 to 250,000 clones; around 68% are singletons. The source material was naive CD4+ T cells from blood. Every receptor here comes from a man aged 25 to 40 in good health. Both conserved end residues are part of each CDR3. Each record gives: clone size, J gene, D gene, V gene, CDR3 protein, CDR3 DNA. The D gene is left open where the match is weak. Only part of the rows carry a size: once, few, many, or a class if the clone is expanded.

abundance: -; j_gene: TRBJ2-3; d_gene: -; v_gene: TRBV30; CDR3aa: CAWSVPRTVRTDTQYF; CDR3nt: TGTGCCTGGAGTGTACCCAGGACGGTGCGCACAGATACGCAGTATTTT
abundance: -; j_gene: TRBJ2-3; d_gene: -; v_gene: TRBV28; CDR3aa: CASSLVGDTQYF; CDR3nt: TGTGCCAGCAGTTTGGTGGGAGATACGCAGTATTTT
abundance: -; j_gene: TRBJ2-7; d_gene: TRBD1; v_gene: TRBV29-1; CDR3aa: CSVVAYRGSYEQYF; CDR3nt: TGCAGCGTCGTCGCCTACAGGGGCTCCTACGAGCAGTACTTC
abundance: -; j_gene: TRBJ2-7; d_gene: TRBD2; v_gene: TRBV7-9; CDR3aa: CASSLALAGGYEQYF; CDR3nt: TGTGCCAGCAGCTTAGCGCTAGCGGGAGGCTACGAGCAGTACTTC
abundance: -; j_gene: TRBJ2-3; d_gene: TRBD2; v_gene: TRBV29-1; CDR3aa: CSVEDRTSGGRADTQYF; CDR3nt: TGCAGCGTTGAAGATCGGACTAGCGGGGGTAGGGCAGATACGCAGTATTTT
abundance: few; j_gene: TRBJ2-1; d_gene: TRBD1; v_gene: TRBV4-3; CDR3aa: CASSPQGPYNEQFF; CDR3nt: TGCGCCAGCAGCCCACAGGGGCCCTACAATGAGCAGTTCTTC
abundance: few; j_gene: TRBJ2-7; d_gene: -; v_gene: TRBV20-1; CDR3aa: CSAPTYEQYF; CDR3nt: TGCAGTGCTCCGACCTACGAGCAGTACTTC
abundance: -; j_gene: TRBJ2-7; d_gene: -; v_gene: TRBV2; CDR3aa: CASKAENSYEQYF; CDR3nt: TGTGCCAGCAAGGCGGAGAACTCCTACGAGCAGTACTTC
abundance: -; j_gene: TRBJ2-5; d_gene: -; v_gene: TRBV29-1; CDR3aa: CSVETGIWETQYF; CDR3nt: TGCAGCGTTGAAACAGGGATTTGGGAGACCCAGTACTTC
abundance: -; j_gene: TRBJ1-2; d_gene: -; v_gene: TRBV14; CDR3aa: CASSPVTSYGYTF; CDR3nt: TGTGCCAGCAGCCCGGTTACAAGCTATGGCTACACCTTC
abundance: -; j_gene: TRBJ2-1; d_gene: -; v_gene: TRBV28; CDR3aa: CASSPMAEVNEQFF; CDR3nt: TGTGCCAGCAGCCCTATGGCTGAAGTCAATGAGCAGTTCTTC
abundance: -; j_gene: TRBJ2-7; d_gene: -; v_gene: TRBV28; CDR3aa: CASSRGSPEEQYF; CDR3nt: TGTGCCAGCTCTAGAGGCAGCCCTGAGGAGCAGTACTTC
abundance: few; j_gene: TRBJ2-1; d_gene: -; v_gene: TRBV21-1; CDR3aa: CASRRGEGSYNEQFF; CDR3nt: TGTGCCAGCCGCCGTGGGGAAGGGTCCTACAATGAGCAGTTCTTC
abundance: few; j_gene: TRBJ2-7; d_gene: -; v_gene: TRBV5-1; CDR3aa: CASSLDSDEQYF; CDR3nt: TGCGCCAGCAGCTTGGACTCCGACGAGCAGTACTTC
abundance: -; j_gene: TRBJ2-1; d_gene: TRBD2; v_gene: TRBV28; CDR3aa: CASSSASGEYNEQFF; CDR3nt: TGTGCCAGCAGTTCCGCTAGCGGGGAGTACAATGAGCAGTTCTTC
abundance: -; j_gene: TRBJ1-2; d_gene: -; v_gene: TRBV7-9; CDR3aa: CASSAQYGYTF; CDR3nt: TGTGCCAGCAGCGCCCAATATGGCTACACCTTC
abundance: -; j_gene: TRBJ2-1; d_gene: TRBD2; v_gene: TRBV10-2; CDR3aa: CASSKTSGGNNEQFF; CDR3nt: TGCGCCAGCAGTAAGACTAGCGGGGGAAACAATGAGCAGTTCTTC
abundance: -; j_gene: TRBJ2-5; d_gene: -; v_gene: TRBV25-1; CDR3aa: CASSEVGRTPQQETQYF; CDR3nt: TGTGCCAGCAGTGAAGTAGGTCGGACACCCCAGCAAGAGACCCAGTACTTC
abundance: -; j_gene: TRBJ2-1; d_gene: -; v_gene: TRBV5-4; CDR3aa: CASSWVDRVTTGHEQFF; CDR3nt: TGTGCCAGCAGCTGGGTTGATAGAGTAACCACCGGACATGAGCAGTTCTTC
abundance: few; j_gene: TRBJ2-5; d_gene: TRBD1; v_gene: TRBV7-2; CDR3aa: CASSSDRGQTQYF; CDR3nt: TGTGCCAGCAGCTCAGACAGGGGACAGACCCAGTACTTC
abundance: -; j_gene: TRBJ1-2; d_gene: -; v_gene: TRBV29-1; CDR3aa: CSVGVAGIGYGYTF; CDR3nt: TGCAGCGTTGGGGTGGCAGGGATTGGCTATGGCTACACCTTC
abundance: -; j_gene: TRBJ2-6; d_gene: TRBD2; v_gene: TRBV2; CDR3aa: CASSELSSGKNGANVLTF; CDR3nt: TGTGCCAGCAGTGAACTGTCTAGCGGGAAGAATGGGGCCAACGTCCTGACTTTC